This TCR beta chain was profiled in a study of patients and donors after allogeneic stem cell transplantation (dated by TCRdb to 2020 to 2022). The method behind the library was RT-PCR. The data were produced on a NextSeq 550. TCRdb itself trimmed the public reads at Q25 with fastp, ran MiXCR and retained productive beta chains. Entries that share a CDR3 protein sequence are merged under the most common genes and DNA. Counted in this sample were about 96,000 distinct CDR3 sequences; around 48% of them appeared once. The ten biggest clones cover approximately 60% of the sample. There are 14 amino acids in the CDR3, from cysteine to phenylalanine inclusive. The entry retains the CDR3 DNA only, 42 bases that are in frame from base 1. V is reduced by 6 bases and J by 4 bases, leaving a spacing of 15 bases between them. With respect to this clonotype: Its target antigen remains unknown. There are no base qualities to consult, and no much larger clone falls within one base.

The sequence derives from a human donor who was either an allogeneic HSCT recipient or a stem cell or donor lymphocyte infusion donor (not recorded which). It is not recorded whose cells these are; they may come from a transplant donor. The specimen sequenced was blood, either unsorted or a sorted T cell fraction (not recorded which). The sequence links TRBV12-3 or TRBV12-4 to TRBJ1-2, with the D gene uncertain. CDR3 sequence: CASSRGAPLYGYTF. The DNA reads TGTGCCAGCAGCCGGGGAGCTCCCCTCTATGGCTACACCTTC.